The text below deals with one T cell receptor beta chain. Its antigen is unknown. This CDR3 region has 17 residues. V was pared by 3 bases and J by 8 bases, with 25 bases between. Per the germline V gene, CDR1 is LGHNT and CDR2 is FRNRAP. The data derive from a study of T cell responses to AZD1222 COVID-19 vaccine. Study observations and caveats: Only five or six AZD1222 recipients were seropositive at baseline. The span of vaccine-associated CD4 TCRs extended across spike, with dominance at 160-218 and 743-854. Possibly, clonal diversity was underestimated; donors were largely white British and included more females.

Sequencing was performed with immunoSEQ multiplex PCR; in TCRdb, only in-frame clones are kept and a portion is missing. This table has 120,000 or so clones, around nine tenths appearing once. Sequencing used peripheral blood, obtained 28 days after the second AZD1222 dose. This clonotype was obtained from an adult who received the AZD1222 COVID-19 vaccine. The V call is TRBV12-5, the J call TRBJ1-1, with TRBD1 as a possible D gene (6 bases). The CDR3 DNA reads as TGTGCTAGTGGTTTTGGCCCCGGGGGGCTCCTAGCGGGGGAAGCTTTCTTT. Its translation: CASGFGPGGLLAGEAFF. The complete variable domain, with remaining parts taken from reference TRBV12-5 and TRBJ1-1, reads DARVTQTPRHKVTEMGQEVTMRCQPILGHNTVFWYRQTMMQGLELLAYFRNRAPLDDSGMPKDRFSAEMPDATLATLKIQPSEPRDSAVYFCASGFGPGGLLAGEAFFGQGTRLTVV.